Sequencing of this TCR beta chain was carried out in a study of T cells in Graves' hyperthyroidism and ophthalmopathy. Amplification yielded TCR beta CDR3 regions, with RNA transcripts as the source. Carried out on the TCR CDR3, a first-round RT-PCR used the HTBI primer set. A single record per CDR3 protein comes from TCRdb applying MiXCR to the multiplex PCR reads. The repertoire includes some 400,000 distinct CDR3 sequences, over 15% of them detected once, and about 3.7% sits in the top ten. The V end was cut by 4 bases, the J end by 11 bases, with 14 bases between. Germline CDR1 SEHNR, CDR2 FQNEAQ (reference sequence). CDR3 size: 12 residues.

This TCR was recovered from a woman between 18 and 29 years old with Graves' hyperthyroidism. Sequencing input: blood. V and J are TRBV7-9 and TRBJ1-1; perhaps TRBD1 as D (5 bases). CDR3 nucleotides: TGTGCCAGCAGCTCAGAGCAGGGATCGGCTTTCTTT. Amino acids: CASSSEQGSAFF.